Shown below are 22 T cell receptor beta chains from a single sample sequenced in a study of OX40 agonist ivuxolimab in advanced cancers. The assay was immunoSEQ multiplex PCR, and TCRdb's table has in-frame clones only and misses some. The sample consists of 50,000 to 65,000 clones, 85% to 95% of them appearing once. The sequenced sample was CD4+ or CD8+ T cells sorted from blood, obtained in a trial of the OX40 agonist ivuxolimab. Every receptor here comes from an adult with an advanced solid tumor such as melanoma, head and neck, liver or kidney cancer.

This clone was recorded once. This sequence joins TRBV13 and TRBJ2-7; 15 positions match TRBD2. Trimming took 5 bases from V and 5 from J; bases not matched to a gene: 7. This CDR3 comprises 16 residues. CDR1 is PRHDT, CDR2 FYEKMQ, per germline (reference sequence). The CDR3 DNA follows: TGTGCCAGCAGCCACCGGCGGACTAGCGGGAGGGACGAGCAGTACTTC. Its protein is CASSHRRTSGRDEQYF.

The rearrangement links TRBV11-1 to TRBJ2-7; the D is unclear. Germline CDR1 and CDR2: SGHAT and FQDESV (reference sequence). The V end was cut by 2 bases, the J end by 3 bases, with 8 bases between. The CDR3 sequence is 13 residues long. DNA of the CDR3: TGTGCCAGCAGCTTATATAGCAGCTACGAGCAGTACTTC. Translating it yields CASSLYSSYEQYF.

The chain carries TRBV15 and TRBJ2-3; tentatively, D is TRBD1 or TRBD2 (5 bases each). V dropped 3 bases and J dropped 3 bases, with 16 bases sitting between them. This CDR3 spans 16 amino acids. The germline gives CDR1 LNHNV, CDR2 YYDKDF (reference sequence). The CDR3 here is CATSRMIVGTTDTQYF. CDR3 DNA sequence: TGTGCCACCAGCAGGATGATAGTTGGGACGACAGATACGCAGTATTTT.

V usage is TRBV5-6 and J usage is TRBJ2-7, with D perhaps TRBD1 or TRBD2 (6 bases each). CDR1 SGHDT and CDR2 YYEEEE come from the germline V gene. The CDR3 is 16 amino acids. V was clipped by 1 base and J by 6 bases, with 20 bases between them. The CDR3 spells CASSLWGAGKLSEQYF. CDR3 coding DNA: TGTGCCAGCAGCTTGTGGGGGGCAGGGAAGTTGAGCGAGCAGTACTTC.

Here the CDR3 DNA reads TGCAGCGTTGAAGGGACGAGGGGCCCCTACGAGCAGTACTTC. This sequence encodes CSVEGTRGPYEQYF. The chain is built from TRBV29-1 and TRBJ2-7; D is perhaps TRBD1 or TRBD2 (5 bases each). Germline V CDR1 and CDR2: SQVTM, ANQGSEA. The V end lost 1 base, the J end lost 2 bases, and 12 bases lay between the germline ends. The length of the CDR3 is 14 residues.

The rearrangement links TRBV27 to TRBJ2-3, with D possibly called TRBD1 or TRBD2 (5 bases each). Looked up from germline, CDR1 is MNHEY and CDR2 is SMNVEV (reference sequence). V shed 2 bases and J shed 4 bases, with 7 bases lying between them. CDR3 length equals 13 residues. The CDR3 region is CASSLQGPDTQYF. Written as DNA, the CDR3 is TGTGCCAGCAGTTTACAGGGACCAGATACGCAGTATTTT.

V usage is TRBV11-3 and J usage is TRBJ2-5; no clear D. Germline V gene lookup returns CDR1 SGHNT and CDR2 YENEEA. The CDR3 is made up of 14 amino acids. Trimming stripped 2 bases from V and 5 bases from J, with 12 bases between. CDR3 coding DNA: TGTGCCAGCAGCTTAAAGTTGGCCGAGGAGACCCAGTACTTC. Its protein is CASSLKLAEETQYF.

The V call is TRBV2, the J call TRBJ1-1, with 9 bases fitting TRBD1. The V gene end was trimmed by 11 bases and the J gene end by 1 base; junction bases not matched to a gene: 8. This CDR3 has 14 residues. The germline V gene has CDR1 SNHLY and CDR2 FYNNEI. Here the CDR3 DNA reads TGTGCCGCTAGGACAGGGGAGAAGAACACTGAAGCTTTCTTT. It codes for CAARTGEKNTEAFF.

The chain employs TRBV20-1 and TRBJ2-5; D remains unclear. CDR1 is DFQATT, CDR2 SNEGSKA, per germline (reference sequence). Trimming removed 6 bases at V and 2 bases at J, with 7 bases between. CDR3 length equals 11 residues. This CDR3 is CSASQQETQYF. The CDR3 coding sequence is TGCAGTGCAAGCCAACAAGAGACCCAGTACTTC.

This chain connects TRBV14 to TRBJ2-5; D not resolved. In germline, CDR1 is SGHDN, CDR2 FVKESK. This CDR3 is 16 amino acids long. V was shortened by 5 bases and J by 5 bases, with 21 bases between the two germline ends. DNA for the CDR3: TGTGCCAGCAGCTCGGTTACGACGGAGTTGGGGGAGACCCAGTACTTC. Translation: CASSSVTTELGETQYF.

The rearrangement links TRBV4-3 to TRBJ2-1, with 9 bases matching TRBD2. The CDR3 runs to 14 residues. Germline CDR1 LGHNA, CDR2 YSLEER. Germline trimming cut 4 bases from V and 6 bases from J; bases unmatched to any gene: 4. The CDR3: CASSPGLASNEQFF. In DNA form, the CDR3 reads TGCGCCAGCAGCCCGGGACTAGCATCCAATGAGCAGTTCTTC.

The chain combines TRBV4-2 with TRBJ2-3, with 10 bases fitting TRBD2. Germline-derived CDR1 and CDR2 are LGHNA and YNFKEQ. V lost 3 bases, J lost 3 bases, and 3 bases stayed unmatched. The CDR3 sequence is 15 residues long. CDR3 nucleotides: TGTGCCAGCAGCCATCTAGCGGGAGATACAGATACGCAGTATTTT. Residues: CASSHLAGDTDTQYF.

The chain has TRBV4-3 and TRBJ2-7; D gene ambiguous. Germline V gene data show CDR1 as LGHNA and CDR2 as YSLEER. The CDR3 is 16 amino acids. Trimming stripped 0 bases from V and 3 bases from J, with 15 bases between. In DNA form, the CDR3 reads TGCGCCAGCAGCCAAGACCATCACATCGGCGACTACGAGCAGTACTTC. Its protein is CASSQDHHIGDYEQYF.

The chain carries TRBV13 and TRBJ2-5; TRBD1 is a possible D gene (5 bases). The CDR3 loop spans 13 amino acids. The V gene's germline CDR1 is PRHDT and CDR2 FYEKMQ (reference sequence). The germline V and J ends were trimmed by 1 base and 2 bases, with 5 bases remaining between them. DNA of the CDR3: TGTGCCAGCAGCTTAGAGGGGCAAGAGACCCAGTACTTC. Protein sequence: CASSLEGQETQYF.

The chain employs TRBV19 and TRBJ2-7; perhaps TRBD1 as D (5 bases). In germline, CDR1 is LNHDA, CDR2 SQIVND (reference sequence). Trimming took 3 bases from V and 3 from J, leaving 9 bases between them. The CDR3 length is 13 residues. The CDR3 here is CASSMGRDYEQYF. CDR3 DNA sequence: TGTGCCAGTAGTATGGGCAGGGACTACGAGCAGTACTTC. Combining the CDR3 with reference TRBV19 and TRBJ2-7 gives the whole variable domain DGGITQSPKYLFRKEGQNVTLSCEQNLNHDAMYWYRQDPGQGLRLIYYSQIVNDFQKGDIAEGYSVSREKKESFPLTVTSAQKNPTAFYLCASSMGRDYEQYFGPGTRLTVT.

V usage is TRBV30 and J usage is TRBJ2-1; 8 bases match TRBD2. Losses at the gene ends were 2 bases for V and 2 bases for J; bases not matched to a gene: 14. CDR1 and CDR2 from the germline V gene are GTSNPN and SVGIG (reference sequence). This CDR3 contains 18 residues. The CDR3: CAWSYESFLAGAYNEQFF. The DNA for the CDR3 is TGTGCCTGGAGTTACGAATCGTTTCTAGCGGGCGCCTACAATGAGCAGTTCTTC.

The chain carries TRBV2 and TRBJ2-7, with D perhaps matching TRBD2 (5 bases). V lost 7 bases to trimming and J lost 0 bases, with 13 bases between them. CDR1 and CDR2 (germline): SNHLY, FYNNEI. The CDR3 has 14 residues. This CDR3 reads CASKDSYSSYEQYF. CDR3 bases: TGTGCCAGCAAGGACTCTTATAGCTCCTACGAGCAGTACTTC.

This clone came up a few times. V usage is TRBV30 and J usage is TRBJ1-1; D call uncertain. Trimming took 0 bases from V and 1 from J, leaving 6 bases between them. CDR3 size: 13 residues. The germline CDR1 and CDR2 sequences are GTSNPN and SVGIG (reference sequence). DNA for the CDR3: TGTGCCTGGAGTGTAGGTTCGAACACTGAAGCTTTCTTT. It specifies CAWSVGSNTEAFF.

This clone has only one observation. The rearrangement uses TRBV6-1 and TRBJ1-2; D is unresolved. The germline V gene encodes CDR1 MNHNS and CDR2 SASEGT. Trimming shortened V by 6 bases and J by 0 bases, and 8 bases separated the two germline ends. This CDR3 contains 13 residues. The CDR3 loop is CASSETANYGYTF. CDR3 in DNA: TGTGCCAGCAGCGAGACCGCTAACTATGGCTACACCTTC.

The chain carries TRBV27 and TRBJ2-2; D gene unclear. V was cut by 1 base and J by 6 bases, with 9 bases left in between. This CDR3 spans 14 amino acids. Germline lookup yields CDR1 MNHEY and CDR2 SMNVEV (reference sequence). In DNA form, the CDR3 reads TGTGCCAGCAGTTTATTCAGATCGGCCGGGGAGCTGTTTTTT. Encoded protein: CASSLFRSAGELFF.

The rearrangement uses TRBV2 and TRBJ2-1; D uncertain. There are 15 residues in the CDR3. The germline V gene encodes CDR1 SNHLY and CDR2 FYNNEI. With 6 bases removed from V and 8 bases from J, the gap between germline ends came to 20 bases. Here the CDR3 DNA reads TGTGCCAGCAGCCCAGAGAGGTCTCTTTGGGATGAGCAGTTCTTC. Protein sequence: CASSPERSLWDEQFF.

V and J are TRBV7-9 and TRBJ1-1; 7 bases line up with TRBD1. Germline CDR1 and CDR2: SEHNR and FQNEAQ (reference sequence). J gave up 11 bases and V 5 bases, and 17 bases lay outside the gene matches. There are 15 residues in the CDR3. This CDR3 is CASSGGDRPSNGAFF. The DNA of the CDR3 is TGTGCCAGCAGCGGAGGGGACAGACCCTCTAATGGGGCTTTCTTT. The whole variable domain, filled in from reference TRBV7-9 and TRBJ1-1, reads DTGVSQNPRHKITKRGQNVTFRCDPISEHNRLYWYRQTLGQGPEFLTYFQNEAQLEKSRLLSDRFSAERPKGSFSTLEIQRTEQGDSAMYLCASSGGDRPSNGAFFGQGTRLTVV.